The count of the clone carrying this T cell receptor beta chain is one. The participants were between about 18 and 90 years old and came from about two dozen US areas. Cohort 3 donors counted as recovered after two negative PCRs, clearance, or resolved symptoms. This specimen comes from a study of blood T cell repertoires in COVID-19. Background on the study: Spain, Italy and the United States supplied samples that represented acute and convalescent COVID-19.

The CDR3 length is 15 residues. CDR1 is SNHLY, CDR2 FYNNEI, per germline. V was clipped by 5 bases and J by 7 bases; unmatched bases: 7. In the original workflow: Scientists estimated how many nucleated cells there were by amplifying reference gene primers. Clones were sequenced by immunoSEQ multiplex PCR, and TCRdb holds only the in-frame ones, with some missing. From that table come the V and J calls and clone size; the DNA was used to work out D and trimming. The top ten clones hold approximately 6.8% of a sample with 200,000 to 250,000 clones, roughly 84% of them seen once. This clonotype originated in a woman in her thirties or forties who had recovered from COVID-19. The sample consisted of PBMCs or T cells enriched from blood (not recorded which). The rearrangement links TRBV2 to TRBJ2-2, with 10 nucleotides matching TRBD2. This chain's CDR3 is CASSPSGRVGGELFF. The CDR3 DNA sequence: TGTGCCAGCAGTCCCAGCGGGAGGGTAGGCGGGGAGCTGTTTTTT. The whole variable domain, filled in from reference TRBV2 and TRBJ2-2, reads EPEVTQTPSHQVTQMGQEVILRCVPISNHLYFYWYRQILGQKVEFLVSFYNNEISEKSEIFDDQFSVERPDGSNFTLKIRSTKLEDSAMYFCASSPSGRVGGELFFGEGSRLTVL.